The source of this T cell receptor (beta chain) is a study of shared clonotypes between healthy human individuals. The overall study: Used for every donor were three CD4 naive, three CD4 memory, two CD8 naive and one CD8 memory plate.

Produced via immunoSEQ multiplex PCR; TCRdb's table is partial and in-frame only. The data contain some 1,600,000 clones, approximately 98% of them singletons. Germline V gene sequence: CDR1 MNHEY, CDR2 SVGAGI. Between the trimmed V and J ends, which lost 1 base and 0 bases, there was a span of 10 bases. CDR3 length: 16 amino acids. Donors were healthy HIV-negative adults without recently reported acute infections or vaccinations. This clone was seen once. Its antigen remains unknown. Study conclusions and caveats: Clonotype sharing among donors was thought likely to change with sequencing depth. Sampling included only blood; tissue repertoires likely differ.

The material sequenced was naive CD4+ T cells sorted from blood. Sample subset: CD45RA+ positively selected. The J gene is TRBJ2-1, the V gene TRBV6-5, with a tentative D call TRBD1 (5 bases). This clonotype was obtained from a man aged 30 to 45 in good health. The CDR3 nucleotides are TGTGCCAGCAGTTACTTCAGACAGAGCTCCTACAATGAGCAGTTCTTC. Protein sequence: CASSYFRQSSYNEQFF.